Listed below are T cell receptor beta chains from one sample, sequenced in a study of cytomegalovirus exposure and HLA in healthy donors. The repertoire was sequenced with immunoSEQ multiplex PCR; TCRdb's copy has only in-frame clones and lacks some. The table records about 200,000 clones, 80% to 85% of them present only once. Sequenced sample: PBMCs. Receptors were obtained from a woman in her fifties or sixties in good health and CMV-seropositive. CDR3s include the opening cysteine and the closing phenylalanine or tryptophan. Each record gives: J gene, clone size, V gene, CDR3 length, D gene, CDR3 protein, CDR3 DNA. D genes are given only for firm matches. Some rows mark clone size as missing; the rest say once, few, many or name a class of expanded clone.

TRBJ1-2 | NA | TRBV5-1 | 14 | NA | CASSPDRSYGGYTF | TGCGCCAGCAGCCCCGACAGGTCTTATGGCGGCTACACCTTC
TRBJ1-6 | once | TRBV28 | 15 | NA | CASSLGPAYNSPLHF | TGTGCCAGCAGTTTGGGGCCGGCCTATAATTCACCCCTCCACTTT
TRBJ1-1 | NA | TRBV7-8 | 16 | NA | CASSLGVGRGNTEAFF | TGTGCCAGCAGCTTAGGGGTGGGGAGGGGAAACACTGAAGCTTTCTTT
TRBJ1-2 | NA | TRBV5-4 | 16 | NA | CASSLAPGQSNYGYTF | TGTGCCAGCAGCTTGGCCCCGGGACAATCTAACTATGGCTACACCTTC
TRBJ1-2 | NA | TRBV28 | 11 | NA | CASSSPYGYTF | TGTGCCAGCAGTTCTCCCTATGGCTACACCTTC
TRBJ1-1 | NA | TRBV5-1 | 15 | NA | CASSLVPTGITEAFF | TGCGCCAGCAGCTTGGTGCCAACAGGGATCACTGAAGCTTTCTTT
TRBJ1-4 | NA | TRBV7-9 | 14 | NA | CASRPRSGNEKLFF | TGTGCCAGCAGACCTCGAAGCGGGAATGAAAAACTGTTTTTT
TRBJ2-1 | NA | TRBV29-1 | 15 | TRBD2 | CSVDGLAGEYNEQFF | TGCAGCGTTGATGGGCTAGCGGGAGAATACAATGAGCAGTTCTTC
TRBJ2-3 | few | TRBV2 | 14 | NA | CASSERRDHDTQYF | TGTGCCAGCAGTGAAAGGAGGGATCATGATACGCAGTATTTT
TRBJ1-5 | NA | TRBV4-1 | 16 | TRBD1 | CASSALDRGSNQPQHF | TGCGCCAGCAGCGCTCTGGACAGGGGCAGCAATCAGCCCCAGCATTTT
TRBJ1-5 | NA | TRBV19 | 14 | NA | CASIQGGKNQPQHF | TGTGCCAGTATTCAGGGAGGGAAAAATCAGCCCCAGCATTTT
TRBJ2-5 | NA | TRBV15 | 16 | NA | CATSRDGGFNQETQYF | TGTGCCACCAGCAGAGATGGGGGGTTTAACCAAGAGACCCAGTACTTC
TRBJ1-4 | once | TRBV6-5 | 15 | NA | CASSYQGSINEKLFF | TGTGCCAGCAGTTACCAGGGATCTATTAATGAAAAACTGTTTTTT
TRBJ1-2 | NA | TRBV7-9 | 13 | NA | CASSPSGNYGYTF | TGTGCCAGCAGCCCATCAGGAAACTATGGCTACACCTTC
TRBJ2-7 | NA | TRBV9 | 16 | TRBD1 | CASSLGQGASESEQYF | TGTGCCAGCAGCCTCGGACAGGGGGCATCTGAGTCCGAGCAGTACTTC
TRBJ2-1 | NA | TRBV7-3 | 16 | TRBD2 | CASSLEGLAAYNEQFF | TGTGCCAGCAGCTTGGAGGGACTAGCGGCCTACAATGAGCAGTTCTTC
TRBJ2-3 | NA | TRBV5-6 | 16 | NA | CASSLPSGTSTDTQYF | TGTGCCAGCAGCTTGCCCTCTGGGACTAGCACAGATACGCAGTATTTT
TRBJ1-1 | NA | TRBV27 | 15 | TRBD1 | CASSFNRGRDTEAFF | TGTGCCAGCAGTTTCAACAGGGGACGGGACACTGAAGCTTTCTTT
TRBJ2-5 | NA | TRBV29-1 | 14 | TRBD2 | CSVVLAGRTETQYF | TGCAGCGTTGTACTAGCGGGAAGAACGGAGACCCAGTACTTC
TRBJ1-5 | NA | TRBV15 | 16 | NA | CATSRQGGLSNQPQHF | TGTGCCACCAGCAGACAGGGAGGTCTTAGCAATCAGCCCCAGCATTTT
TRBJ2-3 | NA | TRBV9 | 16 | TRBD2 | CASSVGLATRTDTQYF | TGTGCCAGCAGCGTCGGACTAGCGACCCGCACAGATACGCAGTATTTT
TRBJ2-3 | NA | TRBV7-6 | 12 | NA | CASGGYGDTQYF | TGTGCCAGCGGGGGCTACGGGGATACGCAGTATTTT
TRBJ2-7 | NA | TRBV6-5 | 13 | NA | CASTSQGAYEQYF | TGTGCCAGCACCTCACAGGGAGCCTACGAGCAGTACTTC
TRBJ2-5 | NA | TRBV10-2 | 13 | NA | CASSDRGQETQYF | TGCGCCAGCAGTGACAGAGGTCAAGAGACCCAGTACTTC
TRBJ2-1 | NA | TRBV6-6 | 16 | TRBD2 | CASSYSGRGAYNEQFF | TGTGCCAGCAGTTACTCGGGACGGGGGGCCTACAATGAGCAGTTCTTC
TRBJ2-1 | NA | TRBV7-9 | 15 | NA | CASSLVGDNYNEQFF | TGTGCCAGCAGCTTAGTTGGGGACAACTACAATGAGCAGTTCTTC
TRBJ1-1 | NA | TRBV7-9 | 14 | NA | CSSSLLSTGPEAFF | TGTTCCAGCAGCTTACTATCGACAGGACCTGAAGCTTTCTTT
TRBJ2-7 | NA | TRBV11-2 | 15 | NA | CASSLGDRSRDEQYF | TGTGCCAGCAGCTTAGGCGACAGGTCCAGGGACGAGCAGTACTTC
TRBJ1-2 | NA | TRBV28 | 14 | NA | CASSFGGTNYGYTF | TGTGCCAGCAGTTTCGGAGGGACTAACTATGGCTACACCTTC
TRBJ2-7 | NA | TRBV27 | 15 | TRBD1 | CASSFGDRDSYEQYF | TGTGCCAGCAGTTTTGGGGACAGGGACTCCTACGAGCAGTACTTC
TRBJ2-1 | NA | TRBV5-6 | 18 | NA | CASSRPSDTPTGNNEQFF | TGTGCCAGCAGCCGCCCGTCGGACACTCCTACGGGCAACAATGAGCAGTTCTTC
TRBJ2-7 | NA | TRBV18 | 13 | NA | CASSPHSGEEQYF | TGTGCCAGCTCACCGCACAGCGGTGAAGAGCAGTACTTC
TRBJ2-1 | NA | TRBV7-2 | 15 | TRBD2 | CASSPTSGRYNEQFF | TGTGCCAGCAGCCCCACTAGCGGGCGCTACAATGAGCAGTTCTTC
TRBJ2-1 | NA | TRBV5-1 | 14 | TRBD2 | CASRTSGSGDEQFF | TGCGCCAGTCGTACTAGCGGAAGTGGAGATGAGCAGTTCTTC
TRBJ2-7 | NA | TRBV2 | 13 | NA | CASSVGRVYEQYF | TGTGCCAGCAGTGTCGGCAGGGTCTACGAGCAGTACTTC
TRBJ1-4 | NA | TRBV5-6 | 14 | TRBD1 | CASSWTGGNEKLFF | TGTGCCAGCAGTTGGACAGGGGGTAATGAAAAACTGTTTTTT
TRBJ2-6 | NA | TRBV5-1 | 20 | TRBD1 | CASSLGGGQGSRSGANGLTF | TGCGCCAGCAGCTTGGGGGGGGGACAGGGATCTCGCTCTGGGGCCAACGGCCTGACTTTC
TRBJ2-7 | NA | TRBV27 | 14 | NA | CASSLRQGAYEQYF | TGTGCCAGCAGTTTAAGGCAGGGTGCCTACGAGCAGTACTTC
TRBJ2-5 | NA | TRBV6-5 | 15 | NA | CASSYTVGMQETQYF | TGTGCCAGCAGTTACACGGTCGGGATGCAAGAGACCCAGTACTTC
TRBJ2-7 | NA | TRBV30 | 15 | NA | CAWRGLDGSSYEQYF | TGTGCCTGGAGGGGCTTGGACGGGAGCTCCTACGAGCAGTACTTC
TRBJ2-7 | NA | TRBV7-9 | 13 | NA | CSSSTAGLYEQYF | TGTTCCAGCAGCACCGCGGGTCTCTACGAGCAGTACTTC
TRBJ2-2 | few | TRBV5-1 | 14 | NA | CASSSQGLVGELFF | TGCGCCAGCAGCTCACAGGGATTGGTCGGGGAGCTGTTTTTT
TRBJ2-7 | NA | TRBV10-3 | 11 | NA | CAISEGYEQYF | TGTGCCATCAGTGAGGGTTACGAGCAGTACTTC
TRBJ2-1 | NA | TRBV5-1 | 14 | NA | CASSLEGGEDEQFF | TGCGCCAGCAGCTTGGAAGGAGGGGAGGATGAGCAGTTCTTC
TRBJ2-1 | NA | TRBV6-1 | 15 | NA | CASPRAGRSSNEQFF | TGTGCCAGTCCCCGCGCAGGGAGGAGTAGCAATGAGCAGTTCTTC
TRBJ2-6 | few | TRBV2 | 13 | NA | CASTRGGANVLTF | TGTGCCAGCACCCGGGGTGGGGCCAACGTCCTGACTTTC
TRBJ2-7 | NA | TRBV18 | 15 | TRBD1 | CASSYTGTEVYEQYF | TGTGCCAGCTCATATACCGGGACAGAGGTTTACGAGCAGTACTTC
TRBJ2-5 | NA | TRBV21-1 | 16 | NA | CASSKGGLIFQETQYF | TGTGCCAGCAGCAAAGGAGGACTTATTTTTCAAGAGACCCAGTACTTC
TRBJ2-6 | NA | TRBV27 | 18 | TRBD2 | CASSPSGLAGSGANGLTF | TGTGCCAGCAGTCCGTCGGGACTAGCGGGATCCGGGGCCAACGGCCTGACTTTC
TRBJ1-4 | NA | TRBV28 | 17 | NA | CASSFPPPDRDNEKLFF | TGTGCCAGCAGTTTCCCACCACCGGACAGAGATAATGAAAAACTGTTTTTT
TRBJ2-3 | NA | TRBV11-2 | 17 | TRBD1 | CASSLSDRAPSTDTQYF | TGTGCCAGCAGCTTGAGCGACAGGGCCCCTAGCACAGATACGCAGTATTTT
TRBJ1-6 | NA | TRBV6-1 | 15 | NA | CASSEHVPRNSPLHF | TGTGCCAGCAGTGAACACGTGCCGAGGAATTCACCCCTCCACTTT
TRBJ1-2 | NA | TRBV27 | 14 | TRBD1 | CASSQDRYRYGYTF | TGTGCCAGCAGCCAGGACAGGTATCGCTATGGCTACACCTTC
TRBJ2-1 | NA | TRBV7-3 | 17 | TRBD2 | CASSRKGGLAGYNEQFF | TGTGCCAGCAGCCGAAAAGGGGGACTAGCGGGATATAATGAGCAGTTCTTC